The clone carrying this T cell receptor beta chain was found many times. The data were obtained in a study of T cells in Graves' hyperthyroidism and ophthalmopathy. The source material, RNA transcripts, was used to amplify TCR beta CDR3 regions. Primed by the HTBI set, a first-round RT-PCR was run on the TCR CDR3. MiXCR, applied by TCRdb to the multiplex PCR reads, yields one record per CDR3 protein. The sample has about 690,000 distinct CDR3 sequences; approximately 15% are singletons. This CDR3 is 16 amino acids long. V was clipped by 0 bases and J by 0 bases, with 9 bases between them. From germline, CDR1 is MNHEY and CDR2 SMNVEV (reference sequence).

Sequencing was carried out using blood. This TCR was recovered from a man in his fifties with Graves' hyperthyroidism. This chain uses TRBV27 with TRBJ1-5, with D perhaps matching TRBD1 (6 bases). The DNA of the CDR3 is TGTGCCAGCAGTTTATCAGGGGGACGTAGCAATCAGCCCCAGCATTTT. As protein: CASSLSGGRSNQPQHF.